The clone carrying this T cell receptor beta chain was recorded at least ten times. Its antigen is currently unknown. The data stem from a study of spatial heterogeneity in lung cancer. For the study at large: In tumor regions TCR transcript counts correlated strongly with a matched bulk RNA-seq T cell module score. On average, each unique TCR and UMI combination appeared more than ten times in raw reads. General study results and limits: Tumoral mutation counts were tracked by counts of expanded intratumoral alpha and beta TCRs.

Time point meaning: sample taken at primary tumor resection. The donors were 55 to 85 patients with non-small cell lung cancer that was early-stage and untreated. No cell sorting; template was whole RNA from tumor, lung tissue or PBMC. V trimming: 0 bases; J trimming: 5 bases; junction bases outside the gene matches: 5. The length of the CDR3 is 15 residues. Germline CDR1 SGDLS, CDR2 YYNGEE. TCRdb itself ran the 5' RACE reads through MiXCR, one entry per CDR3 protein. The sample has about 6,400 distinct CDR3 sequences, less than 8% seen once. This clonotype originated in a male donor with early-stage non-small cell lung cancer. The gene calls are TRBV9 and TRBJ2-5; 9 bases line up with TRBD1. This material consisted of lung tumor tissue, taken at surgery. DNA for the CDR3: TGTGCCAGCAGCGTAGCAACAGGGGGCCCCGAGACCCAGTACTTC. Residues: CASSVATGGPETQYF.